These T cell receptor beta chains were read from a single sample in a study of CD8 T cells in ankylosing spondylitis. TCRdb reprocessed the 5' RACE reads via MiXCR and lists one record per CDR3 protein. The data hold 800,000 to 900,000 distinct CDR3 sequences, with 12% observed a single time. Sequenced: blood, either unsorted or a sorted T cell fraction (not recorded which). Receptors were obtained from a male donor with ankylosing spondylitis. CDR3s include the opening cysteine and the closing phenylalanine or tryptophan. The order of the fields is clone size, D gene, J gene, V gene, CDR3 DNA, CDR3 protein. A D gene is named only where the DNA matches it firmly. A clone size is listed for some rows: how often the clone was seen (once, few, many), or a class if it is expanded.

clone_size: few; d_call: NA; j_call: TRBJ2-5; v_call: TRBV6-1; cdr3_nt: TGTGCCAGCAGCTCCTTGACAAGGGGCGCCAGGGAGACCCAGTACTTC; cdr3_aa: CASSSLTRGARETQYF
clone_size: many; d_call: NA; j_call: TRBJ2-7; v_call: TRBV7-2; cdr3_nt: TGTGCCAGCAGCTTAGGGGGCCTCGAGCAGTACTTC; cdr3_aa: CASSLGGLEQYF
clone_size: few; d_call: TRBD1; j_call: TRBJ2-7; v_call: TRBV5-1; cdr3_nt: TGCGCCAGCAGCTCTGGGACAGATGGCTACGAGCAGTACTTC; cdr3_aa: CASSSGTDGYEQYF
clone_size: NA; d_call: TRBD1; j_call: TRBJ2-7; v_call: TRBV28; cdr3_nt: TGTGCCAGCAGTTACCGGGACAGGGGGCGCATTTACGAGCAGTACTTC; cdr3_aa: CASSYRDRGRIYEQYF
clone_size: NA; d_call: TRBD1; j_call: TRBJ2-1; v_call: TRBV7-2; cdr3_nt: TGTGCCAGCAGCCAGGACAGGGGAAGTCACAATGAGCAGTTCTTC; cdr3_aa: CASSQDRGSHNEQFF
clone_size: few; d_call: NA; j_call: TRBJ1-1; v_call: TRBV7-2; cdr3_nt: TGTGCCAGCAGCAACACCAACACTGAAGCTTTCTTT; cdr3_aa: CASSNTNTEAFF
clone_size: few; d_call: NA; j_call: TRBJ2-3; v_call: TRBV25-1; cdr3_nt: TGTGCCAGCAGTGATCGACCGGGAAGATCAGATACGCAGTATTTT; cdr3_aa: CASSDRPGRSDTQYF
clone_size: NA; d_call: NA; j_call: TRBJ2-7; v_call: TRBV20-1; cdr3_nt: TGCAGTGCTACAGGGGGGACAGAGCCCTACGAGCAGTACTTC; cdr3_aa: CSATGGTEPYEQYF
clone_size: few; d_call: TRBD1; j_call: TRBJ1-2; v_call: TRBV9; cdr3_nt: TGTGCCAGCAGCGTAGTTGGGACAGGGCAGGGCTACACCTTC; cdr3_aa: CASSVVGTGQGYTF
clone_size: many; d_call: NA; j_call: TRBJ2-3; v_call: TRBV29-1; cdr3_nt: TGCAGCGTTGCAAGTGGGACAGATACGCAGTATTTT; cdr3_aa: CSVASGTDTQYF
clone_size: NA; d_call: NA; j_call: TRBJ2-6; v_call: TRBV7-2; cdr3_nt: TGTGCCAGCAGCTTAACTGACTCTGGGGCCAACGTCCTGACTTTC; cdr3_aa: CASSLTDSGANVLTF
clone_size: few; d_call: NA; j_call: TRBJ1-1; v_call: TRBV6-5; cdr3_nt: TGTGCCAGCAGTTACGGTCGGTCTGGTGAAGCTTTCTTT; cdr3_aa: CASSYGRSGEAFF
clone_size: NA; d_call: NA; j_call: TRBJ2-7; v_call: TRBV20-1; cdr3_nt: TGCAGTGCTAGATCGACCTGGACGAGACCCTACGAGCAGTACTTC; cdr3_aa: CSARSTWTRPYEQYF
clone_size: NA; d_call: NA; j_call: TRBJ2-5; v_call: TRBV6-1; cdr3_nt: TGTGCCAGCAGACGGGACACTTCCGACGGCGAGACCCAGTACTTC; cdr3_aa: CASRRDTSDGETQYF
clone_size: few; d_call: NA; j_call: TRBJ2-2; v_call: TRBV12-3/TRBV12-4; cdr3_nt: TGTGCCAGCAGTTTCGCAGCCGGGGAGCTGTTTTTT; cdr3_aa: CASSFAAGELFF
clone_size: NA; d_call: NA; j_call: TRBJ2-2; v_call: TRBV6-1; cdr3_nt: TGTGCCAGCAGGGGGACAACGAACACCGGGGAGCTGTTTTTT; cdr3_aa: CASRGTTNTGELFF
clone_size: few; d_call: TRBD2; j_call: TRBJ2-5; v_call: TRBV6-6; cdr3_nt: TGTGCCAGCAGCCCCTCTAGCGGGACGACCCAGTACTTC; cdr3_aa: CASSPSSGTTQYF
clone_size: many; d_call: NA; j_call: TRBJ1-4; v_call: TRBV20-1; cdr3_nt: TGCAGTGCTAGAGATGGGGGAGTAATTGAAAAACTGTTTTTT; cdr3_aa: CSARDGGVIEKLFF
clone_size: few; d_call: NA; j_call: TRBJ2-3; v_call: TRBV10-3; cdr3_nt: TGTGCCATCAGTGAGTCAAAAGATACGCAGTATTTT; cdr3_aa: CAISESKDTQYF
clone_size: NA; d_call: TRBD1; j_call: TRBJ1-2; v_call: TRBV5-5; cdr3_nt: TGTGCCAGCAGCCTGGCCGGGACAGGGGCCCTTTTAGATACCTTC; cdr3_aa: CASSLAGTGALLDTF
clone_size: many; d_call: TRBD1; j_call: TRBJ1-5; v_call: TRBV12-3/TRBV12-4; cdr3_nt: TGTGCCAGCAGATTGACAGGGGAGGATCAGCCCCAGCATTTT; cdr3_aa: CASRLTGEDQPQHF
clone_size: NA; d_call: TRBD2; j_call: TRBJ2-1; v_call: TRBV28; cdr3_nt: TGTGCCAGCAGGACGCTGGGACTAGCGATCAATGAGCAGTTCTTC; cdr3_aa: CASRTLGLAINEQFF
clone_size: few; d_call: TRBD2; j_call: TRBJ2-7; v_call: TRBV10-3; cdr3_nt: TGTGCCATCAGGGCTCTAGCGGGAGATCGGTACGAGCAGTACTTC; cdr3_aa: CAIRALAGDRYEQYF
clone_size: few; d_call: NA; j_call: TRBJ1-6; v_call: TRBV7-9; cdr3_nt: TGTGCCAGCAGCTCCACCCGAAGTCCCCCAGATTCACCCCTCCACTTT; cdr3_aa: CASSSTRSPPDSPLHF
clone_size: NA; d_call: TRBD2; j_call: TRBJ2-3; v_call: TRBV7-8; cdr3_nt: TGTGCCAGCAGCCTTAGCGGGAGAACCCACACAGATACGCAGTATTTT; cdr3_aa: CASSLSGRTHTDTQYF
clone_size: many; d_call: NA; j_call: TRBJ1-4; v_call: TRBV7-8; cdr3_nt: TGTGCCAGCAGAGGACGGGTTAATGAAAAACTGTTTTTT; cdr3_aa: CASRGRVNEKLFF
clone_size: NA; d_call: TRBD2; j_call: TRBJ2-2; v_call: TRBV6-1; cdr3_nt: TGTGCCAGCAGTGGCAAGGGACTAGCGGAGGGCACCGGGGAGCTGTTTTTT; cdr3_aa: CASSGKGLAEGTGELFF
clone_size: many; d_call: NA; j_call: TRBJ2-7; v_call: TRBV6-2/TRBV6-3; cdr3_nt: TGTGCCAGCTCGGGGACTTTCTCCTACGAGCAGTACTTC; cdr3_aa: CASSGTFSYEQYF
clone_size: NA; d_call: NA; j_call: TRBJ2-1; v_call: TRBV5-4; cdr3_nt: TGTGCCAGCAGCCTGCAGCTTGGGGAAGGGGGTGAGCAGTTCTTC; cdr3_aa: CASSLQLGEGGEQFF
clone_size: few; d_call: NA; j_call: TRBJ2-1; v_call: TRBV12-3/TRBV12-4; cdr3_nt: TGTGCCAGCAGTAATCGGGACCCCCGGTACAATGAGCAGTTCTTC; cdr3_aa: CASSNRDPRYNEQFF
clone_size: NA; d_call: NA; j_call: TRBJ2-7; v_call: TRBV11-2; cdr3_nt: TGTGCCAGCAGCTTATCATTTGGGGGATATACCGAGCAGTACTTC; cdr3_aa: CASSLSFGGYTEQYF
clone_size: NA; d_call: NA; j_call: TRBJ1-3; v_call: TRBV10-3; cdr3_nt: TGTGCCATCAGGGAGGTAGGAACTGGAAACACCATATATTTT; cdr3_aa: CAIREVGTGNTIYF
clone_size: NA; d_call: TRBD2; j_call: TRBJ2-1; v_call: TRBV14; cdr3_nt: TGTGCCAGCAGCCAAGAGTTCGGACTAGGCTCCTACAATGAGCAGTTCTTC; cdr3_aa: CASSQEFGLGSYNEQFF
clone_size: many; d_call: NA; j_call: TRBJ1-2; v_call: TRBV20-1; cdr3_nt: TGCAGTGCTCAAACAGACTATGGCTACACCTTC; cdr3_aa: CSAQTDYGYTF
clone_size: NA; d_call: NA; j_call: TRBJ2-1; v_call: TRBV24-1; cdr3_nt: TGTGCCACCAGTGATCACCACCCTTACAATGAGCAGTTCTTC; cdr3_aa: CATSDHHPYNEQFF
clone_size: many; d_call: NA; j_call: TRBJ2-1; v_call: TRBV4-2; cdr3_nt: TGTGCCAGCAGCCAAGTGAGGCAGGGCGGTTTAGAGCAGTTCTTC; cdr3_aa: CASSQVRQGGLEQFF
clone_size: many; d_call: TRBD2; j_call: TRBJ2-5; v_call: TRBV20-1; cdr3_nt: TGCAGTGCTAGCCCGACTAGCGGGAGTCAAGAGACCCAGTACTTC; cdr3_aa: CSASPTSGSQETQYF
clone_size: NA; d_call: NA; j_call: TRBJ2-2; v_call: TRBV5-1; cdr3_nt: TGCGCCAGCAGCTTGGATACCTCAGGGGTGAGCACCGGGGAGCTGTTTTTT; cdr3_aa: CASSLDTSGVSTGELFF
clone_size: few; d_call: NA; j_call: TRBJ2-3; v_call: TRBV18; cdr3_nt: TGTGCCAGCTCACCACCGGGGTTTAGGAGCACAGATACGCAGTATTTT; cdr3_aa: CASSPPGFRSTDTQYF
clone_size: NA; d_call: NA; j_call: TRBJ2-5; v_call: TRBV18; cdr3_nt: TGTGCCAGCTCACCACCGGGGAGGAAGGAGACCCAGTACTTC; cdr3_aa: CASSPPGRKETQYF
clone_size: NA; d_call: TRBD1; j_call: TRBJ2-6; v_call: TRBV7-9; cdr3_nt: TGTGCCAGCAGCCCCATCCAGGGGGCCCCTGGGGCCAACGTCCTGACTTTC; cdr3_aa: CASSPIQGAPGANVLTF
clone_size: NA; d_call: TRBD2; j_call: TRBJ2-3; v_call: TRBV28; cdr3_nt: TGTGCCAGCAGTTTCTGGCTAGCGGGCACAGATACGCAGTATTTT; cdr3_aa: CASSFWLAGTDTQYF
clone_size: many; d_call: NA; j_call: TRBJ2-5; v_call: TRBV7-9; cdr3_nt: TGCGCCAGCAGCTTGGTAGGTGCTGAGACCCAGTACTTC; cdr3_aa: CASSLVGAETQYF
clone_size: many; d_call: TRBD1; j_call: TRBJ2-7; v_call: TRBV6-1; cdr3_nt: TGTGCCAGCAGCCTTGGACAGGTCTCCTACGAGCAGTACTTC; cdr3_aa: CASSLGQVSYEQYF
clone_size: NA; d_call: TRBD2; j_call: TRBJ2-3; v_call: TRBV6-5; cdr3_nt: TGTGCCAGCAGTTACGGGGGGGGTACAAGCACAGATACGCAGTATTTT; cdr3_aa: CASSYGGGTSTDTQYF
clone_size: few; d_call: TRBD1; j_call: TRBJ2-7; v_call: TRBV6-5; cdr3_nt: TGTGCCAGCAGTTACACCGGACAGGCCTACGAGCAGTACTTC; cdr3_aa: CASSYTGQAYEQYF
clone_size: few; d_call: NA; j_call: TRBJ1-4; v_call: TRBV6-1; cdr3_nt: TGTGCCAGCAGGAACCGACGGACAGATGAAAAACTGTTTTTT; cdr3_aa: CASRNRRTDEKLFF
clone_size: many; d_call: TRBD2; j_call: TRBJ2-3; v_call: TRBV12-3/TRBV12-4; cdr3_nt: TGTGCCAGCAGTCCCCGACTAGCGGGAGGGCCAGATACGCAGTATTTT; cdr3_aa: CASSPRLAGGPDTQYF
clone_size: many; d_call: TRBD2; j_call: TRBJ2-1; v_call: TRBV29-1; cdr3_nt: TGCAGCGTTGAAGATGCTAGCGGGACCACCTACAATGAGCAGTTCTTC; cdr3_aa: CSVEDASGTTYNEQFF
clone_size: few; d_call: NA; j_call: TRBJ2-1; v_call: TRBV20-1; cdr3_nt: TGCAGTGCTAGAGGGGATTTGGAAAGGCAGTTCTTC; cdr3_aa: CSARGDLERQFF
clone_size: many; d_call: TRBD1; j_call: TRBJ1-1; v_call: TRBV3-1; cdr3_nt: TGTGCCAGCAGCCAAAGGGGGCGGACTGAAGCTTTCTTT; cdr3_aa: CASSQRGRTEAFF
clone_size: few; d_call: NA; j_call: TRBJ2-7; v_call: TRBV20-1; cdr3_nt: TGCAGTGCTAGGGGACATCCCTACGAGCAGTACTTC; cdr3_aa: CSARGHPYEQYF
clone_size: NA; d_call: TRBD1; j_call: TRBJ2-4; v_call: TRBV5-4; cdr3_nt: TGTGCCAGCAGCTTGGCCAGGGGGCCGGACATTCAGTACTTC; cdr3_aa: CASSLARGPDIQYF
clone_size: few; d_call: NA; j_call: TRBJ2-3; v_call: TRBV20-1; cdr3_nt: TGCAGTGCTCCCAGGGAACTGGGCACAGATACGCAGTATTTT; cdr3_aa: CSAPRELGTDTQYF